This T cell receptor beta chain originates from a study of blood T cell repertoires in COVID-19. This CDR3 has 16 amino acids. Germline CDR1 and CDR2: SNHLY and FYNNEI. Trimming cost V 2 bases and J 6 bases, with 18 bases left between them. Sequencing was performed with immunoSEQ multiplex PCR; in TCRdb, only in-frame clones are kept and a portion is missing. Among tens of thousands of clones listed, 90% were seen once. This chain connects TRBV2 to TRBJ2-3; a weak D match, TRBD2 (6 bases). The receptor was derived from a man between 65 and 80 years old with acute or convalescent COVID-19. Material: peripheral blood. CDR3 region: CASSESGGLSADTQYF. The CDR3 DNA sequence: TGTGCCAGCAGTGAATCTGGGGGACTTAGTGCGGATACGCAGTATTTT.